The source of this T cell receptor beta chain is a study of read filtering for tumor transcriptome and immune sequencing. From about 0.4 ug of RNA, a library with molecular barcoded alpha/delta and beta/gamma adaptors was made. TCRdb analysed the reads with MiXCR anew, one entry per CDR3 protein. The table shows about 57,000 distinct CDR3 sequences, with over 11% occurring only once. The CDR3 sequence is 14 residues long. In germline, CDR1 is DFQATT, CDR2 SNEGSKA (reference sequence). V shed 5 bases and J 1 base; nucleotides not matched to a gene: 5. The sample holds many counts of this clonotype. The genes are TRBV20-1 and TRBJ1-1, with TRBD1 matching over 9 bases. The source material was a population of CD138-negative cells sorted from bone marrow. This TCR was recovered from a donor older than 35 with multiple myeloma. CDR3 protein: CSAPRDRANTEAFF. For the CDR3, the DNA is TGCAGTGCTCCCCGGGACAGGGCGAACACTGAAGCTTTCTTT.